The T cell receptor beta chain described here comes from a study of T-cell reconstitution after alpha-beta-depleted transplantation in children. The CDR3 totals 14 residues. The V gene end was trimmed by 1 base and the J gene end by 7 bases; junction bases not matched to a gene: 5. Germline lookup yields CDR1 SGHTA and CDR2 FQGNSA. Many counts were recorded for this clonotype. Molecular barcoding with unique molecular identifiers was used for the TCRbeta library. TCRdb fed the PCR reads into MiXCR, producing one record per CDR3 protein. The sample lists around 410,000 distinct CDR3 sequences, roughly a tenth seen once, with nearly 5.5% in the top ten.

The receptor was derived from a human donor who donated a stem cell graft to a child with acute myeloid leukemia. The sequencing here drew on PBMCs from the stem cell graft donor, taken from the stem cell graft. The chain links TRBV7-2 to TRBJ1-2; TRBD1 aligns across 8 bases. The CDR3 spells CASSLEGQGLGYTF. The CDR3 region has the DNA TGTGCCAGCAGCTTAGAAGGACAGGGTCTTGGCTACACCTTC.